This TCR beta chain came from a study of blood T cell repertoires in COVID-19. Whole-study context: The United States, Italy and Spain supplied acute and convalescent COVID-19 samples. PBMCs, B-cell-depleted T cells, or T cells were the source of the cDNA or gDNA that made up the material.

Germline CDR1 is SGHDN and CDR2 is FVKESK. Germline trimming cut 5 bases from V and 6 bases from J; bases unmatched to any gene: 3. The length of the CDR3 is 13 residues. This table comes from immunoSEQ multiplex PCR, and its TCRdb copy is limited to in-frame clones, with some not included. The sample carries 180,000 or so clones, 75% to 90% recorded once. Participant age was about 18 to 89 years, and participants resided in fewer than 25 US areas. Sequenced input: PBMCs or T cells enriched from blood (not recorded which). This TCR was recovered from a woman aged 60-75 years who had recovered from COVID-19. The rearrangement links TRBV14 to TRBJ2-3; 9 bases are a match to TRBD1. CDR3 sequence: CASSGQGIDTQYF. CDR3 bases: TGTGCCAGCAGCGGACAGGGGATTGATACGCAGTATTTT.